A single sample is the source of the 15 T cell receptor beta chains below, sequenced in a study of control samples from healthy donors and cancer patients. Clones were sequenced by immunoSEQ multiplex PCR, and TCRdb holds only the in-frame ones, with some missing. The data show roughly 130,000 clones, approximately 92% seen once. Sequencing was performed on blood. The source is a man younger than 45 in good health.

The count of this clone is one. The chain joins TRBV19 to TRBJ1-2, with D unclear. The CDR3 consists of 14 residues. V was shortened by 8 bases and J by 5 bases, with 18 bases between the two germline ends. From germline, CDR1 is LNHDA and CDR2 SQIVND (reference sequence). CDR3 in amino acids: CASSPLSDSYGYTF. DNA of the CDR3: TGTGCCAGTTCTCCCCTGTCGGATTCATATGGCTACACCTTC.

This chain links TRBV6-5 with TRBJ1-5, with TRBD1 matching 7 bases. V lost 7 bases, J lost 7 bases, and 7 bases stayed unmatched. The CDR3 is 13 residues long. Looked up from germline, CDR1 is MNHEY and CDR2 is SVGAGI. The CDR3 coding sequence is TGTGCCAGCATGCGACAGGGTAGGCAGCCCCAGCATTTT. Amino acid sequence: CASMRQGRQPQHF.

The J gene is TRBJ1-3, the V gene TRBV7-9, with TRBD1 matching 9 bases. V shed 10 bases and J 4 bases; nucleotides not matched to a gene: 14. The V gene's germline CDR1 is SEHNR and CDR2 FQNEAQ (reference sequence). The CDR3 sequence is 16 residues long. As DNA, the CDR3 is TGTGCCACCCTCCCCCGGGACAGGGTTCGGGGAAACACCATATATTTT. Residues: CATLPRDRVRGNTIYF.

This sequence joins TRBV11-2 and TRBJ1-1; TRBD1 matches at 7 bases. V trimming: 5 bases; J trimming: 0 bases; junction bases outside the gene matches: 6. CDR1 is SGHAT and CDR2 is FQNNGV in the germline V gene. The length of the CDR3 is 15 residues. DNA of the CDR3: TGTGCCAGCAGCGTGGGACAGACCATGAACACTGAAGCTTTCTTT. This sequence encodes CASSVGQTMNTEAFF. The full variable domain, completed using reference TRBV11-2 and TRBJ1-1, is EAGVAQSPRYKIIEKRQSVAFWCNPISGHATLYWYQQILGQGPKLLIQFQNNGVVDDSQLPKDRFSAERLKGVDSTLKIQPAKLEDSAVYLCASSVGQTMNTEAFFGQGTRLTVV.

J is TRBJ1-2 and V is TRBV19; D not certain. There are 13 residues in the CDR3. The germline V gene encodes CDR1 LNHDA and CDR2 SQIVND (reference sequence). Trimming removed 7 bases from V and 8 bases from J, with 17 bases in between. CDR3: CASTPVSLGGYTF. CDR3 nucleotide sequence: TGTGCCAGTACCCCCGTTTCCCTCGGCGGCTACACCTTC.

The rearrangement links TRBV6-1 to TRBJ2-2, with D possibly TRBD2 on 7 matching bases. CDR1 and CDR2 from the germline V gene are MNHNS and SASEGT. V lost 2 bases, J lost 3 bases, and 10 bases lay in between. The CDR3 is 15 amino acids. The CDR3 DNA reads as TGTGCCAGCAGTGAAAGGGGGGGCTACACCGGGGAGCTGTTTTTT. Protein: CASSERGGYTGELFF.

The CDR3 here is CASSPRTSGTPLAKNIQYF. The CDR3 DNA reads TGTGCCAGCAGCCCAAGGACTAGCGGGACCCCCTTAGCCAAAAACATTCAGTACTTC. The chain uses TRBV3-1 (or the pseudogene TRBV3-2) and TRBJ2-4, with 12 bases identical to TRBD2. The ends lost 4 bases at V and 0 bases at J; junction bases unmatched: 10. Germline V gene data show CDR1 as LGHDT and CDR2 as YNNKEL (reference sequence). This CDR3 has 19 amino acids.

CDR3 sequence reads: CASSLDSLAGSAGELFF. The CDR3 bases are TGCGCCAGCAGCTTGGATTCCCTAGCGGGATCGGCCGGGGAGCTGTTTTTT. The gene calls are TRBV5-1 and TRBJ2-2; 9 bases fit TRBD2. The ends lost 0 bases at V and 6 bases at J; junction bases unmatched: 9. The CDR3 length is 17 residues. CDR1 and CDR2 from the germline V gene are SGHRS and YFSETQ.

This rearrangement joins TRBV6-2 or TRBV6-3 to TRBJ2-2, with TRBD2 matching over 8 bases. The germline V gene encodes CDR1 MNHEY and CDR2 SVGEGT. V trimming: 4 bases; J trimming: 4 bases; junction bases outside the gene matches: 5. The CDR3 contains 15 residues. In DNA, the CDR3 is TGTGCCAGCAGTTCGGGGGGGTTCCGCACCGGGGAGCTGTTTTTT. Amino acid sequence: CASSSGGFRTGELFF.

The chain is built from TRBV2 and TRBJ2-1; TRBD1 agrees at 9 bases. V lost 5 bases, J lost 1 base, and 9 bases stayed unmatched. The CDR3 covers 17 residues. CDR1 is SNHLY, CDR2 FYNNEI, per germline. The CDR3 DNA is TGTGCCAGCAGTCCGGACAGGGGTTTATTTTCCTACAATGAGCAGTTCTTC. Its translation: CASSPDRGLFSYNEQFF. Variable domain in full (rest from reference TRBV2 and TRBJ2-1): EPEVTQTPSHQVTQMGQEVILRCVPISNHLYFYWYRQILGQKVEFLVSFYNNEISEKSEIFDDQFSVERPDGSNFTLKIRSTKLEDSAMYFCASSPDRGLFSYNEQFFGPGTRLTVL.

V usage is TRBV27 and J usage is TRBJ1-2; no firm D call. The germline V and J ends were trimmed by 6 bases and 2 bases, with 16 bases remaining between them. In germline, CDR1 is MNHEY, CDR2 SMNVEV (reference sequence). The CDR3 totals 15 residues. DNA of the CDR3: TGTGCCAGCAGGGCTGGAGGTACTGGGAACTATGGCTACACCTTC. This translates into CASRAGGTGNYGYTF.

The genes are TRBV19 and TRBJ1-3; a weak D match, TRBD1 (5 bases). The CDR3 extends over 15 amino acids. V lost 9 bases to trimming and J lost 0 bases, with 15 bases between them. CDR1 LNHDA and CDR2 SQIVND come from the germline V gene (reference sequence). Here the CDR3 reads CASSADTGSGNTIYF. For the CDR3, the DNA is TGTGCCAGCAGTGCTGACACAGGCTCTGGAAACACCATATATTTT. The full variable domain, its missing parts supplied by reference TRBV19 and TRBJ1-3, is DGGITQSPKYLFRKEGQNVTLSCEQNLNHDAMYWYRQDPGQGLRLIYYSQIVNDFQKGDIAEGYSVSREKKESFPLTVTSAQKNPTAFYLCASSADTGSGNTIYFGEGSWLTVV.

This clone occurred a few times. This chain connects TRBV30 to TRBJ1-6, with D unclear. V lost 3 bases and J 10 bases, leaving 13 bases between the germline ends. The CDR3 sequence is 13 residues long. Looked up from germline, CDR1 is GTSNPN and CDR2 is SVGIG (reference sequence). The CDR3 loop reads CAWSIPGNSPLHF. The CDR3 nucleotides read TGTGCCTGGAGCATTCCGGGAAACTCACCCCTCCACTTT.

This chain links TRBV9 with TRBJ1-2; 7 bases match TRBD1. The length of the CDR3 is 13 residues. Trimming took 3 bases from V and 7 from J; bases not matched to a gene: 6. Per germline, CDR1 SGDLS and CDR2 YYNGEE. The CDR3 protein is CASSARGGGGYTF. DNA for the CDR3: TGTGCCAGCAGCGCACGAGGGGGCGGTGGCTACACCTTC. The full variable domain, with the rest looked up from reference TRBV9 and TRBJ1-2, is DSGVTQTPKHLITATGQRVTLRCSPRSGDLSVYWYQQSLDQGLQFLIQYYNGEERAKGNILERFSAQQFPDLHSELNLSSLELGDSALYFCASSARGGGGYTFGSGTRLTVV.

The chain carries TRBV7-9 and TRBJ2-1, with 8 bases fitting TRBD1. This CDR3 spans 17 amino acids. The V and J ends lost 4 bases and 3 bases, in that order; junction bases with no gene match: 11. Germline loops: CDR1 SEHNR, CDR2 FQNEAQ (reference sequence). Here the CDR3 DNA reads TGTGCCAGCAGCTCCTCTCGGGACAGGTCTGGCTACAATGAGCAGTTCTTC. Amino acids: CASSSSRDRSGYNEQFF.